Shown below are 9 T cell receptor beta chains from a single sample sequenced in a study of T cell responses to AZD1222 COVID-19 vaccine. Clones were sequenced by immunoSEQ multiplex PCR, and TCRdb holds only the in-frame ones, with some missing. There are around 120,000 clones in the sample; approximately 89% occur only once, and less than 6% lies in the top ten. Specimen: peripheral blood, collected on day 0 of AZD1222 vaccination. The receptors stem from an adult in good health.

This rearrangement joins TRBV6-2 or TRBV6-3 to TRBJ2-5; D call uncertain. Per the germline V gene, CDR1 is MNHEY and CDR2 is SVGEGT. Trimming pared 5 bases from V and 3 bases from J, leaving 13 bases between. The CDR3 has 14 amino acids. The CDR3 DNA reads TGTGCCAGCAGTCGAGACGAAAGAGAAGAGACCCAGTACTTC. Protein: CASSRDEREETQYF.

The chain's CDR3 is CASSREGGYNEQFF. CDR3 sequence (DNA): TGCGCCAGCAGCAGGGAGGGGGGATACAATGAGCAGTTCTTC. This chain connects TRBV5-1 to TRBJ2-1; D is perhaps TRBD2 (7 bases). The CDR3 is 14 residues long. The germline V and J ends were trimmed by 4 bases and 4 bases, with 12 bases remaining between them. CDR1 SGHRS and CDR2 YFSETQ come from the germline V gene.

The chain joins TRBV5-4 to TRBJ2-1, with D unclear. The germline V gene encodes CDR1 SGHNT and CDR2 YYREEE (reference sequence). The germline V and J ends were trimmed by 0 bases and 5 bases, with 6 bases remaining between them. The CDR3 totals 13 residues. The CDR3 region is CASSLGPNNEQFF. The CDR3 DNA reads TGTGCCAGCAGCTTGGGTCCCAACAATGAGCAGTTCTTC.

The chain carries TRBV9 and TRBJ1-2, with 7 bases that match TRBD1. The CDR3 covers 14 residues. The germline V gene encodes CDR1 SGDLS and CDR2 YYNGEE. The J segment lost 3 bases and the V segment lost 3 bases, leaving 5 bases of the junction unmatched. The CDR3 spells CASSAEQGYYGYTF. The CDR3 DNA follows: TGTGCCAGCAGCGCCGAACAGGGGTACTATGGCTACACCTTC.

The rearrangement joins TRBV3-1 (or the pseudogene TRBV3-2) to TRBJ1-2; maybe TRBD1 (6 bases). The CDR3 has 15 residues. The V end lost 1 base, the J end lost 8 bases, and 17 bases lay between the germline ends. Germline CDR1 is LGHDT and CDR2 is YNNKEL (reference sequence). CDR3 amino acids: CASSQAGGNSRGYTF. The CDR3 nucleotides read TGTGCCAGCAGCCAAGCGGGGGGCAACAGCCGCGGCTACACCTTC.

The chain recombines TRBV6-5 with TRBJ1-5; maybe TRBD1 (5 bases). Between the trimmed V and J ends, which lost 8 bases and 2 bases, there was a span of 10 bases. In germline, CDR1 is MNHEY, CDR2 SVGAGI. The CDR3 contains 13 residues. CDR3 DNA: TGTGCCAGCTCACTGACAGGCAATCAGCCCCAGCATTTT. Amino acids: CASSLTGNQPQHF.

This clone came up once. This chain uses TRBV6-2 or TRBV6-3 with TRBJ1-2; D remains ambiguous. Germline loops: CDR1 MNHEY, CDR2 SVGEGT. CDR3 size: 14 residues. V was trimmed by 4 bases and J by 7 bases, leaving 16 bases between them. The CDR3 loop reads CASSSGLEYSGYTF. DNA of the CDR3: TGTGCCAGCAGTTCAGGCCTCGAGTACTCTGGCTACACCTTC.

This clone was detected many times. The rearrangement uses TRBV6-4 and TRBJ2-2; TRBD1 matches at 8 bases. Germline CDR1 MRHNA, CDR2 SNTAGT. V was clipped by 4 bases and J by 5 bases; unmatched bases: 12. CDR3 length: 17 residues. CDR3 nucleotides: TGTGCCAGCAGTGCTTTTTCAGGGACAGGAGGTACCGGGGAGCTGTTTTTT. Protein: CASSAFSGTGGTGELFF.

The chain links TRBV3-1 (or the pseudogene TRBV3-2) to TRBJ1-2; D gene unclear. Trimming removed 2 bases at V and 4 bases at J, with 11 bases between. Germline V lookup: CDR1 LGHDT, CDR2 YNNKEL (reference sequence). The length of the CDR3 is 14 residues. CDR3 nucleotide sequence: TGTGCCAGCAGCCAACGGACCGCGAGCTATGGCTACACCTTC. Protein sequence: CASSQRTASYGYTF.